Below, 3 T cell receptor beta chains from the same sample are listed, as sequenced in a study of blood T cell repertoires in COVID-19. Profiled with immunoSEQ multiplex PCR; TCRdb holds only in-frame clones, not every one. The table lists 200,000 or so clones, 90% to 95% of them singletons. Material: peripheral blood. The receptors come from a man in his sixties with COVID-19, enrolled during active disease.

The chain joins TRBV5-6 to TRBJ2-1; D unresolved. The germline gives CDR1 SGHDT, CDR2 YYEEEE. CDR3 length: 13 amino acids. The ends were cut back, 1 base at V and 2 bases at J, with 4 bases in the middle. DNA of the CDR3: TGTGCCAGCAGCTTGACAGCCTACAATGAGCAGTTCTTC. Protein sequence: CASSLTAYNEQFF.

This chain connects TRBV24-1 to TRBJ1-2; D remains unclear. The CDR3 has 14 residues. CDR1 is KGHDR, CDR2 SFDVKD, per germline. The V gene lost 2 bases and the J gene lost 7 bases, with 13 bases spanning the gap. CDR3: CATSDSTKDGGYTF. The CDR3 coding sequence is TGTGCCACCAGTGATTCTACTAAGGATGGTGGCTACACCTTC.

This rearrangement joins TRBV29-1 to TRBJ1-1; D is unresolved. From germline, CDR1 is SQVTM and CDR2 ANQGSEA. The CDR3 loop spans 11 amino acids. With 8 bases removed from V and 6 bases from J, the gap between germline ends came to 13 bases. DNA for the CDR3: TGCAGCACCGGGTGGTCTTCTGAAGCTTTCTTT. It translates to CSTGWSSEAFF.